The clone carrying this T cell receptor (beta chain) was observed a few times. The data stem from a study of cytomegalovirus exposure and HLA in healthy donors. PCR amplification relied on 60 Vbeta primers (plus 13 Jbeta primers). Clones were sequenced by immunoSEQ multiplex PCR, and TCRdb holds only the in-frame ones, with some missing. The table has under 130,000 clones, over 70% seen once; the top ten hold roughly 1.9%. Source material: PBMCs. The receptor's source is a man younger than 40 in good health and CMV-seronegative.

The CDR3 bases are TGCGCCAGCAGCCAAGCTGGGACAGGGCTTGAAAAACTGTTTTTT. Translation gives CASSQAGTGLEKLFF. The chain links TRBV4-3 to TRBJ1-4; the match to TRBD1 covers 9 bases. V gave up 1 base and J gave up 7 bases; unmatched junction bases: 4. This CDR3 has 15 amino acids. Germline V lookup: CDR1 LGHNA, CDR2 YSLEER.